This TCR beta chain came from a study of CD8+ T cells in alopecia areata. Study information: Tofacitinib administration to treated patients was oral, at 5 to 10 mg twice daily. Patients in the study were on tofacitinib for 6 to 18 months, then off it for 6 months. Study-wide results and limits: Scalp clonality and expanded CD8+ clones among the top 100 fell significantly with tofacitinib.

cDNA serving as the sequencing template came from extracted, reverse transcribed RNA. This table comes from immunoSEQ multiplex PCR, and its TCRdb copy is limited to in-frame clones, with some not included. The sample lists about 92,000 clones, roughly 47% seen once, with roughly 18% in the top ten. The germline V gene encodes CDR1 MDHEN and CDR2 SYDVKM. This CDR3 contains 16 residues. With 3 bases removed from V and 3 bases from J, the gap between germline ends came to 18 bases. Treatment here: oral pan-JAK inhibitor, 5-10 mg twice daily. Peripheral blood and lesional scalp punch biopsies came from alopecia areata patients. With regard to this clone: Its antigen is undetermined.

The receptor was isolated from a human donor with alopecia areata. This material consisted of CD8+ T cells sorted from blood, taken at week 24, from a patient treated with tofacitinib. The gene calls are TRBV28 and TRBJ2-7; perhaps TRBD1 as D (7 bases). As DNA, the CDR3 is TGTGCCAGCAGTTTTAGGCGGGACAGACCCTTCTACGAGCAGTACTTC. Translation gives CASSFRRDRPFYEQYF. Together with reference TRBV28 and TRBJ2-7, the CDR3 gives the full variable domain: DVKVTQSSRYLVKRTGEKVFLECVQDMDHENMFWYRQDPGLGLRLIYFSYDVKMKEKGDIPEGYSVSREKKERFSLILESASTNQTSMYLCASSFRRDRPFYEQYFGPGTRLTVT.